This TCR beta chain was documented in a study of blood T cells in healthy people across ages (dated by TCRdb to about 2015). Turning to the overall study: In model experiments, roughly one uniquely barcoded TCR beta cDNA molecule per two T cells was captured by template switching. Age-related changes in TCR beta repertoire diversity were measured in the study by deep sequencing normalized with unique cDNA molecular identifiers. Four age groups were formed from the donors: young (average around 15 years), middle-aged (around 40), aged (under 70) and long-lived (less than 85). Donors of different ages were randomly distributed across sequencing lanes to avoid experimental bias. Two additional independent replicas of 1 million unique cDNA reads from the same blood draw were analyzed for two donors (one aged 18 to 30 and one aged 80 or older).

The approximately 39 donors, aged about 6 to 100 years, were systemically healthy Caucasian individuals from Russia. Roughly 9 milliliters of peripheral blood were drawn from each donor into EDTA-treated Vacutainer tubes. Ficoll-Paque density-gradient centrifugation was used to isolate PBMCs, with at least 7 million per sample. Trizol reagent was used to extract total RNA from the PBMCs, yielding at least 6 micrograms per sample. The percentages of naive CD45RAhigh/CD27high T cells were determined by flow cytometry on a PBMC aliquot from every donor. On the study overall, not on this receptor specifically: Compared with the aged group, the long-lived group had more naive CD4+ T cells, fewer expanded clones and increased TCR diversity, a pattern suggesting age selection. Because donor CMV infection status was unknown, age-related changes in expanded clonotypes were potentially confounded. As age increased, observed TCR beta diversity per million T cells dropped in a roughly linear way, and a significant reduction was already evident by age 40. Observed TCR beta diversity correlated strongly with the percentage of naive T cells measured by flow cytometry. Estimates of total diversity based on one million sequenced T cells were considered lower bounds and underestimates. Bulk unsorted PBMC profiling prevented conclusive comparison of naive and antigen-experienced compartments.

Library prep was done by 5' RACE. For sequencing, an Illumina HiSeq 2500 was employed. A second about 7 to 12 cycle PCR used a sample-barcoded 5' primer and a J-beta primer mix. A unique molecular identifier was introduced onto each TCR beta cDNA molecule by a template-switch 5' adaptor carrying 12 random nucleotides. At least 2.5 million CDR3-containing paired-end reads were obtained from each sample. First-strand cDNA was synthesized from all RNA with the Mint cDNA synthesis kit, primed by a TRBC-specific oligonucleotide. All cDNA was treated with uracil-DNA glycosylase and then went through a first 18-cycle PCR with the universal primers M1SS and BC2_uni_R. As for how the authors treated the data: Normalization of each sample was performed by random selection of 1 million high-quality reads, each carrying a distinct molecular identifier. Reads sharing molecular identifiers were discarded rather than binned into consensus sequences. MiTCR, set to a Q25 quality threshold and the strictest error-elimination algorithm, was used for CDR3 identification, clonotype clustering and error correction. A nonparametric unseen species model with Euler transformation was used to estimate a lower bound on total TCR beta diversity. TCRdb reprocessing: public reads trimmed at Q25 with fastp, clones called with MiXCR, in-frame beta chains kept. Each entry merges the rows of one CDR3 protein and shows their most common DNA and genes. These V and J calls are TCRdb output, not the study's own analysis. The sample has about a million distinct CDR3 sequences on record, roughly two fifths of them singletons. Over 10% of the sample is taken by the ten largest.

As regards this clonotype: Its antigen remains unidentified. Per-base quality was not reported, and no clone a single base away is much larger than it.

Between the V and J ends, shortened by 10 bases and 6 bases respectively, the junction contains 15 bases. The CDR3 runs 12 residues from the cysteine to the phenylalanine. The only DNA kept is the CDR3, 36 bases in frame from the first base. In the germline V gene (reference sequence), CDR1 corresponds to SEHNR and CDR2 to FQNEAQ. The clonotype originates from a man aged 18 to 29 in good health. Sequencing was performed on blood. The chain was built from TRBV7-9 and TRBJ1-2, and TRBD1 may be the D gene, going by 5 matching bases. The DNA reads as follows: TGTGCCACGCCAGGGCTAAAAGATGGCTACACCTTC. Translated, it gives CATPGLKDGYTF.